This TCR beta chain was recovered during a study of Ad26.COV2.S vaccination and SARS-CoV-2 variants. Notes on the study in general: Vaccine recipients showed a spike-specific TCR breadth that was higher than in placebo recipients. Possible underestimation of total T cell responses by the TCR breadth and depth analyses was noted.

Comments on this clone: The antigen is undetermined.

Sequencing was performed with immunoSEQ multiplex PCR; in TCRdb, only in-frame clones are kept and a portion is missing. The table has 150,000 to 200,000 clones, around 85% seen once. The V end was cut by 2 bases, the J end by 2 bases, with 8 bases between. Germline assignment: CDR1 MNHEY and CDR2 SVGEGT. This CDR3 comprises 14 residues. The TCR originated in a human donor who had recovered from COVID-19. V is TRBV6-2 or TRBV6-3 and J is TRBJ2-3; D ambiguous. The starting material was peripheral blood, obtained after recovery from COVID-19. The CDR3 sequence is CASSYLVNTDTQYF. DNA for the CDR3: TGTGCCAGCAGTTACCTTGTGAACACAGATACGCAGTATTTT.